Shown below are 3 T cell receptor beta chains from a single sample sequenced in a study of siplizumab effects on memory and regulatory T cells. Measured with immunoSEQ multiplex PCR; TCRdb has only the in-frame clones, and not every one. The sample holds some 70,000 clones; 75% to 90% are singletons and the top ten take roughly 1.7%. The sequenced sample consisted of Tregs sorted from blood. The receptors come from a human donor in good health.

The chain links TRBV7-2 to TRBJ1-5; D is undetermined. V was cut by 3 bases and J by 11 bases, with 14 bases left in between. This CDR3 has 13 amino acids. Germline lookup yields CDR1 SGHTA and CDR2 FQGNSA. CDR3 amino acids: CASSFAGPRAQHF. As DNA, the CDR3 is TGTGCCAGCAGCTTCGCGGGCCCCCGGGCCCAGCATTTT. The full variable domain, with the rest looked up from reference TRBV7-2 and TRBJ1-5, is GAGVSQSPSNKVTEKGKDVELRCDPISGHTALYWYRQSLGQGLEFLIYFQGNSAPDKSGLPSDRFSAERTGGSVSTLTIQRTQQEDSAVYLCASSFAGPRAQHFGDGTRLSIL.

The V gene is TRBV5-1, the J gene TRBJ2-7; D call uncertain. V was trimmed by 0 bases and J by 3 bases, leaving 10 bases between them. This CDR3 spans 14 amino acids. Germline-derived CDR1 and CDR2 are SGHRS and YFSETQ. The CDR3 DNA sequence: TGCGCCAGCAGCTTGGACGGCCGAAGCTACGAGCAGTACTTC. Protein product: CASSLDGRSYEQYF.

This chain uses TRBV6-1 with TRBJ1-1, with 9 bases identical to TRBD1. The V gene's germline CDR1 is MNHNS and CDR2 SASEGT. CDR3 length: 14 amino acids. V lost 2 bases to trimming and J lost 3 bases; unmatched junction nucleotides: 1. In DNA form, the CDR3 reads TGTGCCAGCAGTGAATGGGACAGGGACACTGAAGCTTTCTTT. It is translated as CASSEWDRDTEAFF.